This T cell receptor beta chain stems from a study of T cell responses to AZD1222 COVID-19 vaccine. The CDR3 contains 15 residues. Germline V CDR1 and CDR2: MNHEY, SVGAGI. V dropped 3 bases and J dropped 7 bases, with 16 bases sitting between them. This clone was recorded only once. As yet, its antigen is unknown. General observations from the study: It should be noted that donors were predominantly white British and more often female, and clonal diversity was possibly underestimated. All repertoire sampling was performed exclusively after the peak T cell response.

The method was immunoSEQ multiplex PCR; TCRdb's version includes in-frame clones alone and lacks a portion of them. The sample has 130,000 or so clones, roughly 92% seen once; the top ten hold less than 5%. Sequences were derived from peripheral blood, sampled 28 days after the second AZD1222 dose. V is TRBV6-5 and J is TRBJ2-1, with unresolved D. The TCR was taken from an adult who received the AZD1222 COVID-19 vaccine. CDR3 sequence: CASSYLGPTDNEQFF. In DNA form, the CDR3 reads TGTGCCAGCAGTTATCTCGGGCCGACCGATAATGAGCAGTTCTTC.